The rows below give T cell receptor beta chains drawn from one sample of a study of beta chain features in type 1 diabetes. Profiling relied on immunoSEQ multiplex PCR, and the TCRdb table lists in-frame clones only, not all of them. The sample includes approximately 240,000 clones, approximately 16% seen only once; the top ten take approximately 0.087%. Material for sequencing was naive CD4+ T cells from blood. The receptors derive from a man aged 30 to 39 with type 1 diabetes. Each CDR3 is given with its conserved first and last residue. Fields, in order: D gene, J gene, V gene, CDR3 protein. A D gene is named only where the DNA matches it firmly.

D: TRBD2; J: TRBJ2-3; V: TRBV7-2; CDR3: CASSFLAGATDTQYF
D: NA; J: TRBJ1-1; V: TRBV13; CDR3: CASSSKQGSTEAFF
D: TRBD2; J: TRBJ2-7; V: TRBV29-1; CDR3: CSVVGLAGGEQYF
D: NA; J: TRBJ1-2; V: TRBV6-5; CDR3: CASSYSGNYGYTF
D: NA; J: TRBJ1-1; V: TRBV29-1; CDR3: CSVGGQNTEAFF
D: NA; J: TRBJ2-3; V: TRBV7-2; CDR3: CASSLMVDTQYF
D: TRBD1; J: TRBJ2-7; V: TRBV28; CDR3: CASTRDRVYEQYF
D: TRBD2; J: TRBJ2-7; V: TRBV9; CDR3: CASSAQGVAGLQYF
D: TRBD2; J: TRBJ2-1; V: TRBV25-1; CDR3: CATVPPGLAGHNEQFF
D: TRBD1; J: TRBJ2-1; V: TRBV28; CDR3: CARTGEVYNEQFF
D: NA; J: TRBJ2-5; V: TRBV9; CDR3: CASSVAGAGVPRETQYF
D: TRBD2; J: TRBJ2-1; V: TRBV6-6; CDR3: CASSHGTTNEQFF
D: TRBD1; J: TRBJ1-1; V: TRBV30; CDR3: CAWSELTGGTEAFF
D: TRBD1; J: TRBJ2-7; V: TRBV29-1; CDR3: CSVDRDYEQYF
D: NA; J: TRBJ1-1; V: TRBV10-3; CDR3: CAISEQGANTEAFF
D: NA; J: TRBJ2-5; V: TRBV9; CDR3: CASSARDQETQYF
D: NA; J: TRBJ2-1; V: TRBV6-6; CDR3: CASSVGAIYNEQFF